The 5 T cell receptor beta chains presented below share a single source sample, sequenced in a study of blood T cell repertoires in COVID-19. TCRdb's copy holds only in-frame clones and misses some; the assay was immunoSEQ multiplex PCR. The sample records roughly 80,000 clones, around 88% being singletons. Sequenced material: peripheral blood. The receptors derive from a woman aged 55-69 years with acute or convalescent COVID-19.

V gene TRBV11-2 combines with J gene TRBJ1-2; 9 positions match TRBD1. V shed 4 bases and J 9 bases; nucleotides not matched to a gene: 12. Per germline, CDR1 SGHAT and CDR2 FQNNGV. This CDR3 region has 15 residues. CDR3 protein: CASSSLRDREESYTF. The CDR3 bases are TGTGCCAGCAGCTCACTCCGGGACAGGGAGGAGAGCTACACCTTC.

The rearrangement uses TRBV5-1 and TRBJ2-1, with TRBD2 matching 14 bases. From germline, CDR1 is SGHRS and CDR2 YFSETQ. The CDR3 has 16 residues. Trimming removed 0 bases from V and 8 bases from J; junction bases left unmatched: 4. The CDR3 nucleotides read TGCGCCAGCAGCTTGGTAGTGGGACTAGCGGGAGATGAGCAGTTCTTC. The encoded protein is CASSLVVGLAGDEQFF.

This clone appeared a single time. The chain has TRBV3-1 (or the pseudogene TRBV3-2) and TRBJ2-5, with 9 bases matching TRBD2. Germline CDR1 LGHDT, CDR2 YNNKEL (reference sequence). V gave up 5 bases and J gave up 4 bases; unmatched junction bases: 2. This CDR3 has 13 amino acids. This CDR3 is CASSASGVETQYF. The CDR3 nucleotides read TGTGCCAGCAGCGCTAGCGGGGTAGAGACCCAGTACTTC.

Here the CDR3 DNA reads TGTGCCAGCAGGAAGACTAGCGGGAGTGGGTACGAGCAGTACTTC. Residues: CASRKTSGSGYEQYF. The chain carries TRBV7-8 and TRBJ2-7, with TRBD2 matching 12 bases. This CDR3 has 15 residues. V was pared by 6 bases and J by 4 bases, with 7 bases of the junction left unmatched. Per the germline V gene, CDR1 is SGHVS and CDR2 is FQNEAQ.

CDR3: CASSLAGADTQYF. DNA of the CDR3: TGTGCCAGCAGCTTGGCCGGGGCAGATACGCAGTATTTT. This chain connects TRBV5-4 to TRBJ2-3; perhaps TRBD2 as D (5 bases). Trimming removed 0 bases at V and 4 bases at J, with 6 bases between. The CDR3 is 13 residues long. Per the germline V gene, CDR1 is SGHNT and CDR2 is YYREEE (reference sequence).